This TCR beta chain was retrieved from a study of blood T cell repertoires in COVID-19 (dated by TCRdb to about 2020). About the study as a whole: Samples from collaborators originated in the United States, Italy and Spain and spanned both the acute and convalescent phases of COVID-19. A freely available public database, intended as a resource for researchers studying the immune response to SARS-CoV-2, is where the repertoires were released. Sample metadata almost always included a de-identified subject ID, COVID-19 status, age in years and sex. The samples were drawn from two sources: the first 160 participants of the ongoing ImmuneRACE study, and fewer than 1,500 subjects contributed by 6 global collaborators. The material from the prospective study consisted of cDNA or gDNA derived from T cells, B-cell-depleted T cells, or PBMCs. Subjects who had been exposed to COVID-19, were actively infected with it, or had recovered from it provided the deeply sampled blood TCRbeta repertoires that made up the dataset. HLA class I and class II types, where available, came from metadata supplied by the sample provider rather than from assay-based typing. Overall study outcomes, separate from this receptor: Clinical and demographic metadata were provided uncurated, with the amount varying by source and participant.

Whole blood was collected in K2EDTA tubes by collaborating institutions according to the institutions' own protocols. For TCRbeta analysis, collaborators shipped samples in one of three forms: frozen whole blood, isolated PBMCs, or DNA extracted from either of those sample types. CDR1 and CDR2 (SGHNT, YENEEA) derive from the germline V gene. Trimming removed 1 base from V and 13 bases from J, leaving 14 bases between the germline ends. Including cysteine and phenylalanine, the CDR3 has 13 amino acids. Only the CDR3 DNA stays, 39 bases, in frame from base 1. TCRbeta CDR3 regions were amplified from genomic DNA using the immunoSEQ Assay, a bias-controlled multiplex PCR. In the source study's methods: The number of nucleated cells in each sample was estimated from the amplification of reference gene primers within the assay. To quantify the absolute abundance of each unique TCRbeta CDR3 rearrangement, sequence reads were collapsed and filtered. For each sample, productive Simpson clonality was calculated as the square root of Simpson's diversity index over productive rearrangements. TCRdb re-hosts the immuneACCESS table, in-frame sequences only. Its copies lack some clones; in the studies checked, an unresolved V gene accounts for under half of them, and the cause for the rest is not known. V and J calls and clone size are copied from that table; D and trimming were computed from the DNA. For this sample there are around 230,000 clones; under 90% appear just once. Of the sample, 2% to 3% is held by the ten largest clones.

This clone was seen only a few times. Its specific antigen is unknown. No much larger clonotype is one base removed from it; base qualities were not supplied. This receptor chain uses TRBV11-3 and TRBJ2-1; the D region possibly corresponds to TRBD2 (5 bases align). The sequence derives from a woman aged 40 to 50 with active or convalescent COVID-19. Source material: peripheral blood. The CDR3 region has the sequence CASSLGGANNQFF. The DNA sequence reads TGTGCCAGCAGCTTAGGGGGAGCGAATAACCAGTTCTTC.